This record covers a single TCR beta chain. Its target is unknown. There are 21 residues in the CDR3. Libraries were prepared by immunoSEQ multiplex PCR; TCRdb keeps only in-frame clonotypes and omits some of them. The table has approximately 130,000 clones, approximately 93% seen once. This sample is part of a study of T cell responses to AZD1222 COVID-19 vaccine. Study findings and constraints: Baseline serostatus was positive in only a handful of AZD1222 recipients.

The chain recombines TRBV21-1 with TRBJ2-7; the listed D gene, TRBD2, was not tested against the DNA. TRBV21-1 is described as a pseudogene. This TCR derives from an adult in good health. This specimen was peripheral blood, taken on day 0 of AZD1222 vaccination. As DNA, the CDR3 is TGTGCCAGCAGCAGGGGCAGTGAAATAGCGGGAGTTCAGGTCTGGTCCGGCGAGCAGTACTTC. Protein sequence: CASSRGSEIAGVQVWSGEQYF.